This record covers a single T cell receptor beta chain. Data came from immunoSEQ multiplex PCR; TCRdb stores just in-frame clones and leaves some out. The sample carries 82,000 or so clones, roughly 91% recorded once. Germline CDR1 and CDR2: SGHTA and FQGTGA. The J segment lost 5 bases and the V segment lost 2 bases, leaving 11 bases of the junction unmatched. This CDR3 comprises 16 residues. This record belongs to a study of blood T cell repertoires in COVID-19. Participant ages covered about 18 to 89 years across about 22 US areas. Sequencing was performed on PBMCs or T cells enriched from blood (not recorded which). The genes are TRBV7-3 and TRBJ2-7; 8 bases fit TRBD2. This clonotype originated in a woman in her forties or fifties with acute COVID-19. CDR3 nucleotide sequence: TGTGCCAGCAGCTTAGGTTCGGGACTAGGGGTCGACGAGCAGTACTTC. Translation: CASSLGSGLGVDEQYF.